These 18 T cell receptor beta chains share one sample of origin, sequenced in a study of identical twins. TCRdb re-analysed the 5' RACE reads in MiXCR, keeping a single row per CDR3 protein. The sample shows over 250,000 distinct CDR3 sequences, nearly 9.5% of them seen only once. This same sample was also part of a study on yellow fever vaccine responses in identical twins.

What was sequenced was CD8+ T cells sorted from blood. The receptors derive from a woman younger than 30 in good health.

V gene TRBV6-6 combines with J gene TRBJ2-3; 8 nucleotides agree with TRBD2. The trim removed 5 bases at V and 6 bases at J, leaving 7 bases unmatched. The CDR3 has 14 residues. Germline values: CDR1 MNHNY, CDR2 SVGAGI (reference sequence). CDR3 bases: TGTGCCAGCAGTCAGAGCGGGAGATCGGATACGCAGTATTTT. Amino acid sequence: CASSQSGRSDTQYF.

This clonotype was recorded at least ten times. The rearrangement links TRBV18 to TRBJ2-7, with a possible D match to TRBD2 (7 bases). The V gene lost 3 bases and the J gene lost 4 bases, with 13 bases spanning the gap. The CDR3 runs 14 residues. Per germline, CDR1 KGHSH and CDR2 LQKENI. The CDR3 reads CASSPGGGTYEQYF. In DNA, the CDR3 is TGTGCCAGCTCACCGGGAGGGGGGACTTACGAGCAGTACTTC.

This clonotype occurred a few times. The J gene is TRBJ2-1, the V gene TRBV27; 10 nucleotides agree with TRBD1. V lost 6 bases, J lost 3 bases, and 8 bases stayed unmatched. CDR1 and CDR2 from the germline V gene are MNHEY and SMNVEV (reference sequence). The length of the CDR3 is 16 residues. The chain's CDR3 is CASSGPGQGYYNEQFF. The CDR3 nucleotides read TGTGCCAGCAGCGGCCCGGGACAGGGGTACTACAATGAGCAGTTCTTC.

In this sample, this clonotype turned up many times. This rearrangement joins TRBV5-1 to TRBJ2-1; either TRBD1 or TRBD2 may fit D (10 bases each). The CDR3 contains 17 residues. The V end lost 3 bases, the J end lost 5 bases, and 21 bases lay between the germline ends. Germline-derived CDR1 and CDR2 are SGHRS and YFSETQ. The CDR3 coding sequence is TGCGCCAGCAGCTCGCCGGGACAGGGGACTAGCGACAATGAGCAGTTCTTC. Translating gives CASSSPGQGTSDNEQFF.

In its sample, this clonotype was seen many times. The chain uses TRBV2 and TRBJ1-5, with 8 bases identical to TRBD1. Germline V lookup: CDR1 SNHLY, CDR2 FYNNEI. With 7 bases clipped from V and 2 bases from J, the junction kept 4 bases outside the gene matches. There are 14 residues in the CDR3. CDR3 protein: CASKTGGRNQPQHF. Here the CDR3 DNA reads TGTGCCAGCAAAACAGGGGGTCGCAATCAGCCCCAGCATTTT. The full variable domain, rest sourced from reference TRBV2 and TRBJ1-5, is EPEVTQTPSHQVTQMGQEVILRCVPISNHLYFYWYRQILGQKVEFLVSFYNNEISEKSEIFDDQFSVERPDGSNFTLKIRSTKLEDSAMYFCASKTGGRNQPQHFGDGTRLSIL.

The rearrangement links TRBV3-1 to TRBJ2-7, with D unresolved. Germline lookup yields CDR1 LGHDT and CDR2 YNNKEL (reference sequence). Trimming pared 0 bases from V and 5 bases from J, leaving 5 bases between. This CDR3 contains 12 residues. CDR3 sequence (DNA): TGTGCCAGCAGCCAAGATCGCCACGAGCAGTACTTC. Protein sequence: CASSQDRHEQYF.

This clonotype occurred a few times. This chain uses TRBV30 with TRBJ2-5; perhaps TRBD2 as D (5 bases). The CDR3 contains 13 residues. The V end lost 2 bases, the J end lost 3 bases, and 10 bases lay between the germline ends. The germline V gene has CDR1 GTSNPN and CDR2 SVGIG (reference sequence). CDR3 DNA: TGTGCCTGGAGTACGGGGATTGAAGAGACCCAGTACTTC. Translation: CAWSTGIEETQYF.

There are many counts of this clonotype. This chain connects TRBV11-1 to TRBJ1-6; D remains ambiguous. CDR1 and CDR2 from the germline V gene are SGHAT and FQDESV (reference sequence). The V gene lost 3 bases and the J gene lost 9 bases, with 9 bases spanning the gap. This CDR3 is built from 13 residues. The CDR3 sequence is CASSFGRGSPLHF. The CDR3, as DNA: TGTGCCAGCAGCTTTGGTCGGGGTTCACCCCTCCACTTT. Drawing the rest from reference TRBV11-1 and TRBJ1-6, the complete variable domain is EAEVAQSPRYKITEKSQAVAFWCDPISGHATLYWYRQILGQGPELLVQFQDESVVDDSQLPKDRFSAERLKGVDSTLKIQPAELGDSAMYLCASSFGRGSPLHFGNGTRLTVT.

The rearrangement joins TRBV5-6 to TRBJ2-7; D call uncertain. V was pared by 7 bases and J by 1 base, with 12 bases between. The CDR3 has 13 residues. CDR1 and CDR2 from the germline V gene are SGHDT and YYEEEE. The CDR3 DNA reads as TGTGCCAGCCACACACGTTATTCCTACGAGCAGTACTTC. Its protein is CASHTRYSYEQYF.

This clonotype was detected only a few times. The chain uses TRBV19 and TRBJ2-7; possible D gene TRBD2, 5 bases. V lost 5 bases and J lost 4, with 15 bases in between. Germline CDR1 and CDR2: LNHDA and SQIVND (reference sequence). This CDR3 has 14 amino acids. The CDR3 sequence: CASSQIASSYEQYF. The CDR3 DNA follows: TGTGCCAGTAGTCAGATAGCGTCCTCGTACGAGCAGTACTTC.

The rearrangement links TRBV6-2 or TRBV6-3 to TRBJ2-1, with 11 nucleotides matching TRBD2. The CDR3 loop spans 15 amino acids. V was pared by 6 bases and J by 3 bases, with 4 bases of the junction left unmatched. From germline, CDR1 is MNHEY and CDR2 SVGEGT. DNA for the CDR3: TGTGCCAGCAGGGGACTAGCGGATGGCTACAATGAGCAGTTCTTC. Residues: CASRGLADGYNEQFF.

The chain recombines TRBV7-9 with TRBJ2-3, with D perhaps matching TRBD2 (5 bases). Germline V gene sequence: CDR1 SEHNR, CDR2 FQNEAQ (reference sequence). The CDR3 is 15 residues long. V lost 1 base to trimming and J lost 5 bases, with 13 bases between them. CDR3 DNA sequence: TGTGCCAGCAGCTTAGGTATTGGACTGAGAGATACGCAGTATTTT. Protein sequence: CASSLGIGLRDTQYF.

The V call is TRBV20-1, the J call TRBJ1-4; D uncertain. The germline V and J ends were trimmed by 1 base and 7 bases, with 10 bases remaining between them. The germline V gene has CDR1 DFQATT and CDR2 SNEGSKA (reference sequence). This CDR3 contains 13 residues. The CDR3 loop is CSARVRPVEKLFF. Written as DNA, the CDR3 is TGCAGTGCTAGAGTTCGGCCAGTTGAAAAACTGTTTTTT.

At least ten counts were recorded for this clonotype. V usage is TRBV5-6 and J usage is TRBJ2-7; D call uncertain. Germline V gene lookup returns CDR1 SGHDT and CDR2 YYEEEE. The CDR3 is 12 residues long. V lost 0 bases to trimming and J lost 4 bases, with 5 bases between them. The CDR3 spells CASSLEQYEQYF. DNA of the CDR3: TGTGCCAGCAGCTTGGAACAGTACGAGCAGTACTTC.

The sample holds many counts of this clonotype. The J gene is TRBJ2-7, the V gene TRBV7-2; weak D call: TRBD1 (6 bases). The ends were cut back, 1 base at V and 2 bases at J, with 12 bases in the middle. This CDR3 region has 15 residues. Germline V gene data show CDR1 as SGHTA and CDR2 as FQGNSA. CDR3 nucleotides: TGTGCCAGCAGCTTAGATCTGGGGGCGGCCTACGAGCAGTACTTC. Protein product: CASSLDLGAAYEQYF.

The chain links TRBV28 to TRBJ2-7, with 9 bases that match TRBD2. The CDR3 is made up of 13 amino acids. Germline V lookup: CDR1 MDHEN, CDR2 SYDVKM. The V gene end was trimmed by 5 bases and the J gene end by 6 bases; junction bases not matched to a gene: 5. The CDR3 coding sequence is TGTGCCAGCAGTGATATAGCGGGAGTCGAGCAGTACTTC. Translated: CASSDIAGVEQYF.

V usage is TRBV27 and J usage is TRBJ1-1; D gene uncertain. V shed 6 bases and J shed 4 bases, with 12 bases lying between them. Germline V lookup: CDR1 MNHEY, CDR2 SMNVEV (reference sequence). This CDR3 region has 13 residues. The CDR3 protein is CASRVGVITEAFF. The CDR3 DNA reads TGTGCCAGCAGGGTGGGAGTCATCACTGAAGCTTTCTTT.

The sample holds many counts of this clonotype. The genes are TRBV29-1 and TRBJ2-1; D is ambiguous. The length of the CDR3 is 13 residues. Germline values: CDR1 SQVTM, CDR2 ANQGSEA. V lost 4 bases and J lost 9, with 16 bases in between. The CDR3 DNA reads TGCAGCGTTGTGGCTGGAACTCAACTTGAGCAGTTCTTC. Translating gives CSVVAGTQLEQFF.